These 32 T cell receptor beta chains share one sample of origin, sequenced in a study of blood T cell repertoires in COVID-19. Sequencing used immunoSEQ multiplex PCR; TCRdb keeps in-frame clones, though not all of them. The sample holds around 280,000 clones; approximately 83% are singletons and the top ten take roughly 2.1%. Source material: peripheral blood. The receptor set was obtained from a woman aged 25 to 45 who had recovered from COVID-19.

V usage is TRBV6-6 and J usage is TRBJ2-6, with D possibly TRBD2 on 6 matching bases. The germline gives CDR1 MNHNY, CDR2 SVGAGI (reference sequence). Trimming took off 5 bases at V and 4 bases at J, with 15 bases between the two ends. The CDR3 runs 16 residues. CDR3 sequence: CASSRGGKVGANVLTF. The CDR3 coding sequence is TGTGCCAGCAGTCGAGGAGGGAAGGTCGGGGCCAACGTCCTGACTTTC.

The chain employs TRBV27 and TRBJ1-2; no reliable D call. This CDR3 region has 14 residues. The germline V gene encodes CDR1 MNHEY and CDR2 SMNVEV (reference sequence). V gave up 7 bases and J gave up 6 bases, with 18 bases separating them. The DNA of the CDR3 is TGTGCCAGCAATCCGGCTGGGCAGGCCCATGGCTACACCTTC. Translation: CASNPAGQAHGYTF.

The chain employs TRBV1 and TRBJ1-6. TRBV1 is a known pseudogene. The CDR3 is 20 amino acids. CDR3 sequence (DNA): TGCACCAGCAGCCAAGAATCAGGGTTGGGGGGATGCTCCTATAATTCACCCCTCCACTTT. Translated: CTSSQESGLGGCSYNSPLHF.

The chain combines TRBV15 with TRBJ1-6; D perhaps matches TRBD1 (5 bases). Germline lookup yields CDR1 LNHNV and CDR2 YYDKDF (reference sequence). The CDR3 length is 14 residues. Trimming removed 3 bases from V and 7 bases from J, with 10 bases in between. The CDR3 loop reads CATSSFSGNSPLHF. CDR3 sequence (DNA): TGTGCCACCAGCAGTTTTTCAGGGAATTCACCCCTCCACTTT.

The rearrangement joins TRBV19 to TRBJ1-5, with TRBD1 identical over 9 bases. Germline-derived CDR1 and CDR2 are LNHDA and SQIVND (reference sequence). V shed 3 bases, J shed 0 bases, and the junction held 3 bases outside the gene matches. The CDR3 length is 16 residues. The CDR3 coding sequence is TGTGCCAGTAGTATGACAGGGGGGTATAGCAATCAGCCCCAGCATTTT. This sequence encodes CASSMTGGYSNQPQHF.

The chain uses TRBV11-1 and TRBJ2-7; D is perhaps TRBD1 (5 bases). CDR1 SGHAT and CDR2 FQDESV come from the germline V gene (reference sequence). The CDR3 is 13 residues long. V was cut by 4 bases and J by 4 bases, with 11 bases left in between. The DNA of the CDR3 is TGTGCCAGCAGCTATAGGGGTGCGTACGAGCAGTACTTC. Its translation is CASSYRGAYEQYF. Based on the CDR3 plus reference TRBV11-1 and TRBJ2-7, the full variable domain is EAEVAQSPRYKITEKSQAVAFWCDPISGHATLYWYRQILGQGPELLVQFQDESVVDDSQLPKDRFSAERLKGVDSTLKIQPAELGDSAMYLCASSYRGAYEQYFGPGTRLTVT.

The chain combines TRBV2 with TRBJ2-5, with 8 bases matching TRBD1. Trimming at V came to 6 bases and at J to 5 bases, leaving 8 bases not matched to a gene. The length of the CDR3 is 14 residues. CDR1 and CDR2 (germline): SNHLY, FYNNEI. CDR3 in amino acids: CASRRTGYDETQYF. CDR3 DNA sequence: TGTGCCAGCAGACGGACAGGGTATGATGAGACCCAGTACTTC.

V and J are TRBV6-2 or TRBV6-3 and TRBJ2-1, with 10 bases identical to TRBD2. J gave up 5 bases and V 3 bases, and 19 bases lay outside the gene matches. Germline loops: CDR1 MNHEY, CDR2 SVGEGT. This CDR3 contains 20 residues. CDR3 sequence: CASSYSVGLAGDSNNNEQFF. Written as DNA, the CDR3 is TGTGCCAGCAGTTATTCGGTCGGGCTAGCGGGAGATAGTAACAACAATGAGCAGTTCTTC.

This rearrangement joins TRBV19 to TRBJ1-2, with TRBD1 matching 12 bases. The CDR3 contains 16 residues. Germline V CDR1 and CDR2: LNHDA, SQIVND (reference sequence). V lost 6 bases to trimming and J lost 7 bases; unmatched junction nucleotides: 12. Written as DNA, the CDR3 is TGTGCCAGTAGACCGGGACAGGGGGCCTCCGGGGGTGGCTACACCTTC. Protein sequence: CASRPGQGASGGGYTF.

Points on this clone: Distinct nucleotide sequences in the sample also encode this CDR3. The chain combines TRBV11-2 with TRBJ1-1; D is unclear. Between the trimmed V and J ends, which lost 5 bases and 4 bases, there was a span of 8 bases. The CDR3 is 12 amino acids. Germline V gene sequence: CDR1 SGHAT, CDR2 FQNNGV. CDR3 DNA sequence: TGTGCCAGCAGCCCTAGTGGCACTGAAGCTTTCTTT. It yields the protein CASSPSGTEAFF. The full variable domain, in which reference TRBV11-2 and TRBJ1-1 provide the parts outside the CDR3, is EAGVAQSPRYKIIEKRQSVAFWCNPISGHATLYWYQQILGQGPKLLIQFQNNGVVDDSQLPKDRFSAERLKGVDSTLKIQPAKLEDSAVYLCASSPSGTEAFFGQGTRLTVV.

This chain links TRBV5-1 with TRBJ2-1; TRBD2 aligns across 9 bases. This CDR3 is 14 amino acids long. CDR1 and CDR2 (germline): SGHRS, YFSETQ. The J segment lost 9 bases and the V segment lost 5 bases, leaving 9 bases of the junction unmatched. CDR3 sequence: CASRTGGGVGEQFF. The DNA of the CDR3 is TGCGCCAGCAGGACCGGCGGGGGGGTAGGTGAGCAGTTCTTC.

This chain links TRBV19 with TRBJ2-4; maybe TRBD1 (5 bases). Germline CDR1 is LNHDA and CDR2 is SQIVND (reference sequence). The CDR3 sequence is 17 residues long. Trimming cost V 8 bases and J 2 bases, with 22 bases left between them. CDR3 DNA: TGTGCCAGTCGTTTTGAAGCAGGGATGGGGTCCAAAAACATTCAGTACTTC. Protein: CASRFEAGMGSKNIQYF.

CDR3 in amino acids: CASSLAWSTGELFF. The CDR3 DNA is TGTGCCAGCAGTTTAGCCTGGAGCACCGGGGAGCTGTTTTTT. This chain links TRBV27 with TRBJ2-2; D is unclear. Germline lookup yields CDR1 MNHEY and CDR2 SMNVEV (reference sequence). There are 14 residues in the CDR3. V lost 2 bases to trimming and J lost 4 bases, with 8 bases between them.

The chain joins TRBV7-8 to TRBJ1-1; 9 bases line up with TRBD1. The ends lost 3 bases at V and 1 base at J; junction bases unmatched: 3. The V gene's germline CDR1 is SGHVS and CDR2 FQNEAQ. The CDR3 runs 15 residues. The CDR3 DNA reads TGTGCCAGCAGCTTGGTGACAGGGGGGAACACTGAAGCTTTCTTT. Its protein product is CASSLVTGGNTEAFF.

This chain uses TRBV7-3 with TRBJ2-1; maybe TRBD1 (6 bases). Germline V gene lookup returns CDR1 SGHTA and CDR2 FQGTGA. The CDR3 loop spans 13 amino acids. The V end was cut by 5 bases, the J end by 8 bases, with 13 bases between. CDR3 residues: CASSLIQGYEQFF. CDR3 bases: TGTGCCAGCAGCCTAATACAGGGCTATGAGCAGTTCTTC.

This clone has just a few counts. The gene calls are TRBV14 and TRBJ2-3; D not resolved. Germline V CDR1 and CDR2: SGHDN, FVKESK. V was clipped by 0 bases and J by 0 bases, with 7 bases between them. This CDR3 has 15 amino acids. The CDR3 sequence is CASSQDAGSTDTQYF. CDR3 nucleotides: TGTGCCAGCAGCCAAGACGCCGGTAGCACAGATACGCAGTATTTT.

This chain links TRBV15 with TRBJ2-1, with a possible D match to TRBD1 (6 bases). Germline-derived CDR1 and CDR2 are LNHNV and YYDKDF (reference sequence). V was clipped by 2 bases and J by 6 bases, with 14 bases between them. The CDR3 runs 15 residues. CDR3 sequence reads: CATSRQGRVSNEQFF. In DNA form, the CDR3 reads TGTGCCACCAGCAGACAGGGGCGAGTAAGCAATGAGCAGTTCTTC.

This clone was detected only a few times. This chain uses TRBV15 with TRBJ1-5; weak D call: TRBD1 (6 bases). Germline values: CDR1 LNHNV, CDR2 YYDKDF (reference sequence). V was cut by 0 bases and J by 5 bases, with 11 bases left in between. The CDR3 extends over 15 amino acids. The CDR3 coding sequence is TGTGCCACCAGCAGAGAATTGGGGGCACATCAGCCCCAGCATTTT. It yields the protein CATSRELGAHQPQHF.

J is TRBJ1-1 and V is TRBV6-2 or TRBV6-3, with 8 bases identical to TRBD1. The CDR3 totals 16 residues. Trimming removed 3 bases from V and 3 bases from J; junction bases left unmatched: 9. The germline CDR1 and CDR2 sequences are MNHEY and SVGEGT. CDR3 residues: CASSYLPDRGYTEAFF. The CDR3 DNA reads TGTGCCAGCAGTTATCTACCAGACAGGGGCTACACTGAAGCTTTCTTT.

The chain recombines TRBV4-1 with TRBJ1-6; the D gene is possibly TRBD1 (5 bases). Germline values: CDR1 MGHRA, CDR2 YSYEKL. The CDR3 has 15 residues. The V end lost 0 bases, the J end lost 8 bases, and 11 bases lay between the germline ends. CDR3 amino acids: CASSQEDSQYSPLHF. The CDR3 DNA sequence: TGCGCCAGCAGCCAAGAAGACAGTCAATATTCACCCCTCCACTTT.

This clone has only a few counts. As DNA, the CDR3 is TGTGCCAGCAGTGTTCGGGGAGACGAAGCTTTCTTT. This encodes CASSVRGDEAFF. This chain uses TRBV2 with TRBJ1-1; D is ambiguous. Per germline, CDR1 SNHLY and CDR2 FYNNEI. Trimming took 4 bases from V and 8 from J, leaving 11 bases between them. The CDR3 runs to 12 residues.

The sample holds one count of this clone. V usage is TRBV5-5 and J usage is TRBJ2-5; tentatively, D is TRBD1 (6 bases). V gave up 4 bases and J gave up 1 base, with 11 bases separating them. The CDR3 is 14 residues long. Germline V gene sequence: CDR1 SGHKS, CDR2 YYEKEE (reference sequence). The CDR3 sequence: CASSLTGTQETQYF. CDR3 nucleotide sequence: TGTGCCAGCAGCCTGACAGGTACCCAAGAGACCCAGTACTTC.

This rearrangement joins TRBV3-1 (or the pseudogene TRBV3-2) to TRBJ2-3, with 12 bases aligning to TRBD2. V was pared by 1 base and J by 6 bases, with 11 bases of the junction left unmatched. This CDR3 has 18 amino acids. Germline V CDR1 and CDR2: LGHDT, YNNKEL (reference sequence). The chain's CDR3 is CASSQVGGLAGGYDTQYF. CDR3 coding DNA: TGTGCCAGCAGCCAAGTCGGAGGGCTAGCGGGGGGGTACGATACGCAGTATTTT.

Of note for this clone: Germline is not matched at one junction end, which may reflect a read error. The rearrangement links TRBV7-3 to TRBJ2-4; TRBD1 matches 9 bases. Germline V gene lookup returns CDR1 SGHTA and CDR2 FQGTGA. The CDR3 totals 11 residues. The chain's CDR3 is CASRSRDRARF. The CDR3, as DNA: TGTGCCAGCAGATCAAGGGACAGGGCGAGGTTC.

Notes on this clone: This specimen includes other DNA sequences encoding the same CDR3. This CDR3 reads CAWSAGNTEAFF. DNA for the CDR3: TGTGCCTGGAGTGCAGGTAACACTGAAGCTTTCTTT. This sequence joins TRBV30 and TRBJ1-1; D gene ambiguous. Germline-derived CDR1 and CDR2 are GTSNPN and SVGIG (reference sequence). The CDR3 runs to 12 residues. The V and J ends lost 1 base and 2 bases respectively, with 5 bases between them.

This chain uses TRBV25-1 with TRBJ2-5; D may be TRBD2 (6 bases). Germline CDR1 MGHDK, CDR2 SYGVNS. This CDR3 is 15 amino acids long. The V gene lost 1 base and the J gene lost 2 bases, with 11 bases spanning the gap. CDR3 nucleotides: TGTGCCAGCAGTGAATTTCTCGGACTACAAGAGACCCAGTACTTC. It specifies CASSEFLGLQETQYF.

V is TRBV25-1 and J is TRBJ2-3, with 7 positions matching TRBD2. Germline assignment: CDR1 MGHDK and CDR2 SYGVNS. The junction had 4 bases not matched to a gene; V was cut back by 2 bases and J by 5 bases. CDR3 length equals 14 residues. The chain's CDR3 is CASSEASGGDTQYF. The CDR3 coding sequence is TGTGCCAGCAGTGAAGCTTCGGGAGGAGATACGCAGTATTTT.

The V call is TRBV19, the J call TRBJ2-1; possibly TRBD2 for D (5 bases). Trimming removed 9 bases from V and 8 bases from J, with 20 bases in between. The CDR3 loop spans 14 amino acids. Germline loops: CDR1 LNHDA, CDR2 SQIVND (reference sequence). The CDR3 DNA reads as TGTGCCAGCAACCCTGGACTGGTCGGGGATGAGCAGTTCTTC. Residues: CASNPGLVGDEQFF.

J is TRBJ2-5 and V is TRBV6-5; D possibly corresponds to TRBD2 (6 bases). CDR1 is MNHEY, CDR2 SVGAGI, per germline. Trimming left V 0 bases short and J 4 bases short, with 12 bases between. CDR3 length: 15 amino acids. The CDR3 DNA is TGTGCCAGCAGTTACTCCCCGGGACTCGGAGAGACCCAGTACTTC. Translating it yields CASSYSPGLGETQYF.

The chain is built from TRBV18 and TRBJ2-7, with 8 bases lining up with TRBD1. Germline V lookup: CDR1 KGHSH, CDR2 LQKENI. V was clipped by 5 bases and J by 2 bases; unmatched bases: 5. The CDR3 spans 14 residues. In DNA form, the CDR3 reads TGTGCCAGCTCAAAGGACAGGGAGGCCTACGAGCAGTACTTC. This translates into CASSKDREAYEQYF.

The sample holds a few counts of this clone. The genes are TRBV7-9 and TRBJ2-7, with no clear D. Germline values: CDR1 SEHNR, CDR2 FQNEAQ (reference sequence). V was trimmed by 2 bases and J by 4 bases, leaving 6 bases between them. The CDR3 length is 12 residues. CDR3 sequence (DNA): TGTGCCAGCAGCTTAATGGCTTACGAGCAGTACTTC. Protein product: CASSLMAYEQYF.

This clone occurred once. The CDR3 nucleotides are TGTGCCAGCAGCCCCCGACAGGGGATGAACACTGAAGCTTTCTTT. Its translation is CASSPRQGMNTEAFF. The genes are TRBV7-9 and TRBJ1-1, with 8 bases aligning to TRBD1. The CDR3 length is 15 residues. Trimming removed 5 bases from V and 0 bases from J; junction bases left unmatched: 5. Germline V gene data show CDR1 as SEHNR and CDR2 as FQNEAQ (reference sequence). The whole variable domain, filled in from reference TRBV7-9 and TRBJ1-1, reads DTGVSQNPRHKITKRGQNVTFRCDPISEHNRLYWYRQTLGQGPEFLTYFQNEAQLEKSRLLSDRFSAERPKGSFSTLEIQRTEQGDSAMYLCASSPRQGMNTEAFFGQGTRLTVV.